These T cell receptor beta chains were read from a single sample in a study of shared clonotypes between healthy human individuals. Sequencing was performed with immunoSEQ multiplex PCR; in TCRdb, only in-frame clones are kept and a portion is missing. The table records approximately 1.4 million clones, 98% of them present only once. The sample taken for sequencing was naive CD4+ T cells sorted from blood. All receptors derive from a young man in good health. The CDR3 runs from the conserved cysteine through the conserved F or W. Only some rows state a clone size, as once, few, many or a class for expanded clones.

j_gene: TRBJ2-1
abundance: NA
v_gene: TRBV12-2
CDR3aa: CASRPSLAGGSNLRNEQFF

j_gene: TRBJ2-2
abundance: NA
v_gene: TRBV28
CDR3aa: CASSLGLALNTGELFF

j_gene: TRBJ2-5
abundance: NA
v_gene: TRBV7-8
CDR3aa: CASSFAGLAGVAETQYF

j_gene: TRBJ2-7
abundance: NA
v_gene: TRBV2
CDR3aa: CASTLDRTYEQYF

j_gene: TRBJ2-1
abundance: NA
v_gene: TRBV11-3
CDR3aa: CASSLDPGPSGSPYNEQFF

j_gene: TRBJ2-5
abundance: once
v_gene: TRBV5-1
CDR3aa: CASSLDTRETQYF

j_gene: TRBJ1-1
abundance: NA
v_gene: TRBV6-1
CDR3aa: CASSELRPEAFF

j_gene: TRBJ1-1
abundance: NA
v_gene: TRBV6-6
CDR3aa: CASRGDIRTTEAFF

j_gene: TRBJ1-1
abundance: NA
v_gene: TRBV4-2
CDR3aa: CASSRRGTEAFF

j_gene: TRBJ1-1
abundance: NA
v_gene: TRBV18
CDR3aa: CASSSQAAGWDTEAFF

j_gene: TRBJ2-7
abundance: NA
v_gene: TRBV28
CDR3aa: CASKGRYNLYEQYF

j_gene: TRBJ2-7
abundance: NA
v_gene: TRBV18
CDR3aa: CASSPGTGGDEQYF

j_gene: TRBJ2-1
abundance: NA
v_gene: TRBV9
CDR3aa: CASSVEPSLGQFF

j_gene: TRBJ2-3
abundance: NA
v_gene: TRBV5-1
CDR3aa: CASSLIPSGRSADTQYF

j_gene: TRBJ1-4
abundance: NA
v_gene: TRBV4-2
CDR3aa: CASSQEPATNEKLFF

j_gene: TRBJ1-2
abundance: NA
v_gene: TRBV10-3
CDR3aa: CAISPQGGNRGYTF

j_gene: TRBJ2-3
abundance: NA
v_gene: TRBV9
CDR3aa: CASSVSWDDTQYF

j_gene: TRBJ2-7
abundance: NA
v_gene: TRBV25-1
CDR3aa: CASRTSEAYEQYF

j_gene: TRBJ2-1
abundance: NA
v_gene: TRBV27
CDR3aa: CASRTIQGYNEQFF

j_gene: TRBJ1-2
abundance: NA
v_gene: TRBV5-1
CDR3aa: CASSGGAALYGYTF

j_gene: TRBJ2-6
abundance: NA
v_gene: TRBV10-2
CDR3aa: CASSESGWDRRLSGANVLTF

j_gene: TRBJ2-1
abundance: NA
v_gene: TRBV5-4
CDR3aa: CASSKGTSASNEQFF

j_gene: TRBJ2-2
abundance: NA
v_gene: TRBV6-5
CDR3aa: CASTEREGPTGELFF

j_gene: TRBJ2-5
abundance: NA
v_gene: TRBV29-1
CDR3aa: CSVGQGGETQYF

j_gene: TRBJ2-1
abundance: NA
v_gene: TRBV6-5
CDR3aa: CASGLAGWRAYNEQFF

j_gene: TRBJ2-1
abundance: NA
v_gene: TRBV7-9
CDR3aa: CASSLAMGYDEQFF

j_gene: TRBJ2-1
abundance: NA
v_gene: TRBV5-4
CDR3aa: CASSLGRAGNEQFF

j_gene: TRBJ1-5
abundance: NA
v_gene: TRBV4-1
CDR3aa: CASSQETGGGRRNQPQHF

j_gene: TRBJ1-1
abundance: NA
v_gene: TRBV30
CDR3aa: CAWGSRFRGRGNTEAFF

j_gene: TRBJ2-3
abundance: NA
v_gene: TRBV11-2
CDR3aa: CASSLVGLGTSTDTQYF

j_gene: TRBJ2-7
abundance: NA
v_gene: TRBV11-2
CDR3aa: CASSLNGGRAFSEQYF

j_gene: TRBJ1-2
abundance: NA
v_gene: TRBV5-1
CDR3aa: CASSMGQGAVGYTF

j_gene: TRBJ1-5
abundance: NA
v_gene: TRBV4-1
CDR3aa: CASSQDHNQPQHF

j_gene: TRBJ2-1
abundance: NA
v_gene: TRBV7-9
CDR3aa: CASSPGLAGGNNEQFF

j_gene: TRBJ2-5
abundance: NA
v_gene: TRBV20-1
CDR3aa: CTPGLGETQYF